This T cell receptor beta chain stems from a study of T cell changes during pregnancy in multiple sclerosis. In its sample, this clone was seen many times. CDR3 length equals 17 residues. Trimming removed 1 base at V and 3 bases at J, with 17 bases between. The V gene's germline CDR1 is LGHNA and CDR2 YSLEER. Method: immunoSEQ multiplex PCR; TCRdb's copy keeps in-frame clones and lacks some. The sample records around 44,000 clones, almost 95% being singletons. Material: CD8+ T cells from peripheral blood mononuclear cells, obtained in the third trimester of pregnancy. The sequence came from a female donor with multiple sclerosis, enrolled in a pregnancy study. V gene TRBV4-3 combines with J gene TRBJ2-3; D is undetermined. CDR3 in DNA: TGCGCCAGCAGCCAAGGTACATCAGCGAGTGGTACAGATACGCAGTATTTT. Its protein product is CASSQGTSASGTDTQYF.